This passage covers 5 T cell receptor beta chains from one sample sequenced in a study of T cell clonality in common variable immunodeficiency. The data were produced by immunoSEQ multiplex PCR, yet TCRdb's version contains in-frame clones alone and is incomplete. The sample presents 30,000 to 40,000 clones, none singletons. The material sequenced was peripheral blood mononuclear cells. These receptors came from a person between 18 and 75 years old in good health.

This clone has ten or more counts. From the germline J gene comes the end of the CDR3, since the read stops 3 residues before it. The chain couples TRBV10-1 to TRBJ2-2; 7 nucleotides align to TRBD2. The CDR3 consists of 13 residues. CDR1 WNHNN and CDR2 SYGVQD come from the germline V gene (reference sequence). Trimming at V came to 8 bases and at J to 4 bases, leaving 4 bases not matched to a gene. The CDR3 is CASQASGTGELFF. The DNA read from the CDR3 is TGCGCCAGCCAGGCTAGCGGCACCGGGGAG.

This clone appeared many times. The CDR3 end falls 3 residues outside the read, so it is completed with the germline J gene. The chain links TRBV20-1 to TRBJ1-2, with 8 bases matching TRBD1. CDR3 length equals 13 residues. Germline V gene data show CDR1 as DFQATT and CDR2 as SNEGSKA (reference sequence). The part of the CDR3 DNA that was read is TGCAGTGCTAGCCCACAGGGGGGCGAAGGC. Translation gives CSASPQGGEG. From start to end, the CDR3 is CSASPQGGEGYTF.

This clone was counted many times. The read ends 3 residues early relative to the CDR3; the germline J gene fills the gap. The chain has TRBV20-1 and TRBJ2-3; the D gene is possibly TRBD1 (5 bases). CDR1 and CDR2 from the germline V gene are DFQATT and SNEGSKA (reference sequence). The V end was cut by 3 bases, the J end by 0 bases, with 25 bases between. The CDR3 contains 19 residues. This CDR3 reads CSASSAGRSSFTSTDTQYF. The CDR3 DNA, read in part, is TGCAGTGCTAGTTCTGCAGGGCGTTCTTCATTCACTAGCACAGATACG.

This clone is judged medium-sized. Read sequence stops 3 residues before the CDR3 end, and the germline J gene provides the missing end. The rearrangement uses TRBV5-1 and TRBJ2-3, with 7 bases fitting TRBD2. V was clipped by 1 base and J by 2 bases; unmatched bases: 4. The CDR3 sequence is 15 residues long. Per the germline V gene, CDR1 is SGHRS and CDR2 is YFSETQ. The chain's CDR3 is CASSLSSGYTDTQYF. The sequenced part of the CDR3 DNA is TGCGCCAGCAGCTTGTCTAGCGGATACACAGATACG.

This clone came up many times. The read is 3 residues too short to cover the CDR3 end, so that end is filled in from the germline J gene. The same CDR3 is also encoded by other DNA sequences in this sample. The gene calls are TRBV2 and TRBJ1-3; tentative D call: TRBD1 (6 bases). V was pared by 10 bases and J by 1 base, with 14 bases between. CDR3 length: 14 amino acids. Germline V CDR1 and CDR2: SNHLY, FYNNEI. The CDR3 DNA, read in part, is TGTGCCATAACACCAGGGGAATCTGGAAACACC. This codes for CAITPGESGNT. The entire CDR3 reads CAITPGESGNTIYF. The full variable domain, its missing parts supplied by reference TRBV2 and TRBJ1-3, is EPEVTQTPSHQVTQMGQEVILRCVPISNHLYFYWYRQILGQKVEFLVSFYNNEISEKSEIFDDQFSVERPDGSNFTLKIRSTKLEDSAMYFCAITPGESGNTIYFGEGSWLTVV.